Each of the 25 T cell receptor beta chains below was sequenced from the same sample in a study of radiotherapy plus CTLA-4 blockade in lung cancer. Here immunoSEQ multiplex PCR was the method, and the copy in TCRdb shows in-frame clones only, minus some. The repertoire holds around 45,000 clones, with about 72% as singletons. This material consisted of peripheral blood, taken from a patient treated with radiotherapy plus ipilimumab. Source of these receptors: a human donor with non-small cell lung cancer who had stable disease on radiotherapy plus ipilimumab.

Only one count was recorded for this clone. The gene calls are TRBV10-3 and TRBJ1-1, with TRBD1 matching 8 bases. With V trimmed by 1 base and J by 7 bases, 8 bases remained unmatched. Germline V gene lookup returns CDR1 ENHRY and CDR2 SYGVKD. This CDR3 is built from 15 residues. In DNA form, the CDR3 reads TGTGCCATCAGTGAGTTTACCCCAGGGGGCGGTGAAGCTTTCTTT. It translates to CAISEFTPGGGEAFF.

The J gene is TRBJ2-1, the V gene TRBV6-6, with 9 nucleotides matching TRBD1. V was clipped by 10 bases and J by 6 bases; unmatched bases: 10. CDR1 and CDR2 from the germline V gene are MNHNY and SVGAGI (reference sequence). CDR3 length equals 14 residues. CDR3 protein: CATTRDRVVNEQFF. CDR3 nucleotides: TGTGCCACCACACGGGACAGGGTAGTCAATGAGCAGTTCTTC.

This clone was recorded a few times. The CDR3: CAWSHGRGMIGEKLFF. CDR3 DNA: TGTGCCTGGAGTCACGGAAGAGGGATGATAGGCGAAAAACTGTTTTTT. The chain links TRBV30 to TRBJ1-4; D ambiguous. CDR1 and CDR2 from the germline V gene are GTSNPN and SVGIG (reference sequence). The CDR3 spans 16 residues. Trimming left V 2 bases short and J 8 bases short, with 21 bases between.

This clone was seen only once. V usage is TRBV19 and J usage is TRBJ2-5; D gene ambiguous. V lost 4 bases, J lost 4 bases, and 10 bases lay in between. The CDR3 runs to 13 residues. Germline assignment: CDR1 LNHDA and CDR2 SQIVND (reference sequence). The CDR3 reads CASSREVPETQYF. CDR3 DNA: TGTGCCAGTAGTAGGGAAGTCCCAGAGACCCAGTACTTC.

This rearrangement joins TRBV4-3 to TRBJ2-6; 7 nucleotides agree with TRBD1. The ends lost 3 bases at V and 0 bases at J; junction bases unmatched: 8. CDR3 length: 18 amino acids. Germline V gene data show CDR1 as LGHNA and CDR2 as YSLEER. The CDR3 DNA reads TGCGCCAGCAGCCACTCGCCGGGACAGAGCTCTGGGGCCAACGTCCTGACTTTC. Amino acid sequence: CASSHSPGQSSGANVLTF.

This chain connects TRBV12-5 to TRBJ1-4, with TRBD1 matching 9 bases. This CDR3 spans 18 amino acids. The V gene end was trimmed by 6 bases and the J gene end by 0 bases; junction bases not matched to a gene: 11. Germline V gene data show CDR1 as LGHNT and CDR2 as FRNRAP. CDR3 amino acids: CASGAGTGSKATNEKLFF. The CDR3 nucleotides are TGTGCTAGTGGGGCCGGGACAGGGAGTAAGGCAACTAATGAAAAACTGTTTTTT. The full variable domain, its missing parts supplied by reference TRBV12-5 and TRBJ1-4, is DARVTQTPRHKVTEMGQEVTMRCQPILGHNTVFWYRQTMMQGLELLAYFRNRAPLDDSGMPKDRFSAEMPDATLATLKIQPSEPRDSAVYFCASGAGTGSKATNEKLFFGSGTQLSVL.

The V gene is TRBV5-5, the J gene TRBJ2-5, with D hard to call. Trimming shortened V by 6 bases and J by 1 base, and 10 bases separated the two germline ends. Germline V gene lookup returns CDR1 SGHKS and CDR2 YYEKEE (reference sequence). The CDR3 is made up of 13 amino acids. The CDR3 reads CASTAPAQETQYF. The CDR3 coding sequence is TGTGCCAGCACCGCTCCAGCCCAAGAGACCCAGTACTTC. Full variable domain (rest looked up from reference TRBV5-5 and TRBJ2-5): DAGVTQSPTHLIKTRGQQVTLRCSPISGHKSVSWYQQVLGQGPQFIFQYYEKEERGRGNFPDRFSARQFPNYSSELNVNALLLGDSALYLCASTAPAQETQYFGPGTRLLVL.

The CDR3 coding sequence is TGTGCCAGCGGAACCGACAGTCGCAATCAGCCCCAGCATTTT. This encodes CASGTDSRNQPQHF. The rearrangement uses TRBV6-1 and TRBJ1-5; D perhaps matches TRBD1 (5 bases). V dropped 8 bases and J dropped 2 bases, with 13 bases sitting between them. This CDR3 is 14 amino acids long. Germline V lookup: CDR1 MNHNS, CDR2 SASEGT.

This chain joins TRBV5-1 and TRBJ1-1; D is ambiguous. Germline V CDR1 and CDR2: SGHRS, YFSETQ. The CDR3 sequence is 16 residues long. Trimming removed 3 bases from V and 1 base from J, with 16 bases in between. The CDR3 sequence: CASSSRKGYTNTEAFF. CDR3 coding DNA: TGCGCCAGCAGCTCCCGAAAGGGATATACGAACACTGAAGCTTTCTTT.

The chain recombines TRBV2 with TRBJ1-1; D is unresolved. V lost 4 bases and J lost 2, with 2 bases in between. CDR1 and CDR2 (germline): SNHLY, FYNNEI. CDR3 size: 11 residues. CDR3 protein: CASSVNTEAFF. For the CDR3, the DNA is TGTGCCAGCAGTGTAAACACTGAAGCTTTCTTT.

This chain joins TRBV11-2 and TRBJ2-5; 12 bases are shared with TRBD2. Trimming removed 5 bases from V and 0 bases from J; junction bases left unmatched: 4. The CDR3 contains 16 residues. Germline lookup yields CDR1 SGHAT and CDR2 FQNNGV. The chain's CDR3 is CASSIGTSGYQETQYF. The CDR3 DNA sequence: TGTGCCAGCAGCATAGGGACTAGCGGGTACCAAGAGACCCAGTACTTC.

V gene TRBV11-2 combines with J gene TRBJ1-3; D may be TRBD1 (5 bases). Germline V CDR1 and CDR2: SGHAT, FQNNGV. CDR3 length equals 15 residues. The ends were cut back, 5 bases at V and 3 bases at J, with 14 bases in the middle. This CDR3 reads CASSKDTGVGNTIYF. CDR3 sequence (DNA): TGTGCCAGCAGCAAAGATACAGGTGTTGGAAACACCATATATTTT.

This clone has only one observation. The chain recombines TRBV9 with TRBJ1-1; D uncertain. Trimming shortened V by 3 bases and J by 0 bases, and 15 bases separated the two germline ends. From germline, CDR1 is SGDLS and CDR2 YYNGEE. This CDR3 contains 16 residues. CDR3 residues: CASSAPGNTLNTEAFF. For the CDR3, the DNA is TGTGCCAGCAGCGCACCCGGGAACACTCTGAACACTGAAGCTTTCTTT. The full variable domain, in which reference TRBV9 and TRBJ1-1 provide the parts outside the CDR3, is DSGVTQTPKHLITATGQRVTLRCSPRSGDLSVYWYQQSLDQGLQFLIQYYNGEERAKGNILERFSAQQFPDLHSELNLSSLELGDSALYFCASSAPGNTLNTEAFFGQGTRLTVV.

The J gene is TRBJ1-1, the V gene TRBV7-2, with no clear D. CDR1 is SGHTA and CDR2 is FQGNSA in the germline V gene. V was clipped by 0 bases and J by 1 base, with 9 bases between them. The CDR3 contains 15 residues. The CDR3 region is CASSLAWLGNTEAFF. The CDR3 region has the DNA TGTGCCAGCAGCTTAGCGTGGTTGGGGAACACTGAAGCTTTCTTT.

The chain uses TRBV30 and TRBJ1-6; D is ambiguous. Trimming took 5 bases from V and 3 from J, leaving 14 bases between them. The CDR3 is 15 residues long. CDR1 is GTSNPN and CDR2 is SVGIG in the germline V gene (reference sequence). Here the CDR3 DNA reads TGTGCCTGGTCGACATCCGACCTCTATAATTCACCCCTCCACTTT. The encoded protein is CAWSTSDLYNSPLHF.

The chain is built from TRBV5-1 and TRBJ1-1; TRBD1 might be the D (5 bases). V shed 0 bases and J shed 4 bases, with 7 bases lying between them. CDR1 and CDR2 from the germline V gene are SGHRS and YFSETQ. This CDR3 has 13 residues. CDR3 DNA sequence: TGCGCCAGCAGCTTGGCAGGGTTCACTGAAGCTTTCTTT. Translation: CASSLAGFTEAFF.

This sequence joins TRBV30 and TRBJ2-5; 8 nucleotides align to TRBD2. This CDR3 has 13 amino acids. Germline V gene sequence: CDR1 GTSNPN, CDR2 SVGIG (reference sequence). V shed 4 bases and J 7 bases; nucleotides not matched to a gene: 8. CDR3: CAWTSGGSGTQYF. CDR3 bases: TGTGCCTGGACCAGCGGGGGCTCCGGGACCCAGTACTTC.

The J gene is TRBJ2-7, the V gene TRBV10-2; 8 bases are a match to TRBD2. Germline V gives CDR1 WSHSY, CDR2 SAAADI. Trimming took 6 bases from V and 4 from J; bases not matched to a gene: 14. The CDR3 length is 16 residues. CDR3 in DNA: TGCGCCAGCAGCCCCCCCCAGCGGGGGCCCCTTTACGAGCAGTACTTC. This sequence encodes CASSPPQRGPLYEQYF.

There are a few counts of this clone. V usage is TRBV9 and J usage is TRBJ1-2; 10 bases line up with TRBD1. Germline CDR1 is SGDLS and CDR2 is YYNGEE. V lost 4 bases, J lost 4 bases, and 7 bases stayed unmatched. This CDR3 is 15 amino acids long. CDR3 in amino acids: CASSPTGTGAYGYTF. The CDR3 bases are TGTGCCAGCAGCCCTACCGGGACAGGGGCCTATGGCTACACCTTC.

This clone is medium-sized in the sample. The gene calls are TRBV28 and TRBJ1-1; D uncertain. The CDR3 contains 12 residues. In germline, CDR1 is MDHEN, CDR2 SYDVKM. V lost 2 bases and J 7 bases, leaving 8 bases between the germline ends. The CDR3 DNA sequence: TGTGCCAGCAGTTTAAGTCGGGATGAAGCTTTCTTT. Protein: CASSLSRDEAFF.

The gene calls are TRBV19 and TRBJ2-3; D is unclear. The CDR3 has 14 residues. Looked up from germline, CDR1 is LNHDA and CDR2 is SQIVND (reference sequence). Between the trimmed V and J ends, which lost 5 bases and 0 bases, there was a span of 9 bases. The CDR3 bases are TGTGCCAGTAGTGATAAATCTAGCACAGATACGCAGTATTTT. Protein: CASSDKSSTDTQYF.

The chain joins TRBV7-6 to TRBJ2-1; D is uncertain. The germline CDR1 and CDR2 sequences are SGHVS and FNYEAQ. Trimming left V 2 bases short and J 7 bases short, with 12 bases between. The CDR3 has 14 residues. CDR3 in amino acids: CASSLQRFGNEQFF. The CDR3 region has the DNA TGTGCCAGCAGCTTACAGCGATTCGGAAATGAGCAGTTCTTC.

This clone was observed a handful of times. The genes are TRBV28 and TRBJ1-6; TRBD1 is a possible D gene (5 bases). The CDR3 contains 15 residues. The germline gives CDR1 MDHEN, CDR2 SYDVKM. V gave up 5 bases and J gave up 10 bases, with 18 bases separating them. The CDR3 DNA follows: TGTGCCAGCAGTGCTTTAGGAGGGGTTGGATCACCCCTCCACTTT. Translating gives CASSALGGVGSPLHF.

A remark on this clone: One end of the junction does not line up with germline, which may come from a read error. The CDR3, as DNA: TGCGCCCGCAGCTTATGGGGGGGCCACGGCGGGGAGCTGTTTTTT. Translation gives CARSLWGGHGGELFF. The chain joins TRBV5-1 to TRBJ2-2; the D gene is possibly TRBD2 (7 bases). In germline, CDR1 is SGHRS, CDR2 YFSETQ. The CDR3 length is 15 residues.

This clone came up once. The rearrangement links TRBV7-9 to TRBJ1-5; 7 nucleotides agree with TRBD1. The germline V gene encodes CDR1 SEHNR and CDR2 FQNEAQ (reference sequence). V trimming: 5 bases; J trimming: 5 bases; junction bases outside the gene matches: 3. This CDR3 contains 13 residues. This chain's CDR3 is CASSPTGDQPQHF. The CDR3 DNA reads as TGTGCCAGCAGCCCCACAGGGGATCAGCCCCAGCATTTT.